This is a list of T cell receptor beta chains from one sample in a study of cytomegalovirus exposure and HLA in healthy donors. Only in-frame clones appear in the TCRdb table, and some are missing; sequencing was by immunoSEQ multiplex PCR. The sample totals approximately 140,000 clones. Material for sequencing was PBMCs. These receptors all stem from a man between 40 and 49 years old in good health and CMV-seronegative. The CDR3 runs from the conserved cysteine through the conserved F or W. The order of the fields is J gene, D gene, V gene, CDR3 DNA, CDR3 protein. D genes are given only for firm matches.

>TRBJ2-7|.|TRBV6-5
TGTGCCAGCAGTTACTCTGGGAGAGGGGACTCGGAGGAGCAGTACTTC
CASSYSGRGDSEEQYF
>TRBJ1-2|TRBD1|TRBV15
TGTGCCACCAGCAGAGATAAAGGACAGGGGGCGATTGATGGCTACACCTTC
CATSRDKGQGAIDGYTF
>TRBJ1-1|.|TRBV5-6
TGTGCCAGCAGCTTGCCTCCGAACACTGAAGCTTTCTTT
CASSLPPNTEAFF
>TRBJ1-5|.|TRBV12-5
TGTGCTAGTGTGGGTGGATACGAGGGCAATCAGCCCCAGCATTTT
CASVGGYEGNQPQHF
>TRBJ1-5|.|TRBV6-6
TGTGCCAGCAGTGAGGTTCGAGGTCAGCCCCAGCATTTT
CASSEVRGQPQHF
>TRBJ2-3|.|TRBV7-8
TGTGCCAGCAGCTTTGGACAGATTAGCACAGATACGCAGTATTTT
CASSFGQISTDTQYF
>TRBJ2-5|TRBD2|TRBV10-3
TGTGCCACCACCGGACTAGCGGGGATGGAGACCCAGTACTTC
CATTGLAGMETQYF
>TRBJ2-2|TRBD1|TRBV19
TGTGCCAGTAGTTCGCAGGGGGCGCGGACCGGGGAGCTGTTTTTT
CASSSQGARTGELFF
>TRBJ2-5|.|TRBV5-4
TGTGCCAGCAGCTTCGGGGAAGAGACCCAGTACTTC
CASSFGEETQYF
>TRBJ2-3|TRBD2|TRBV7-6
TGTGCCAGCAGCTTAGTATCAGGACTAGCGGGGGGCACAGATACGCAGTATTTT
CASSLVSGLAGGTDTQYF
>TRBJ1-2|TRBD1|TRBV6-5
TGTGCCAGCAGTTACTCGAGGCAGGGGGTTGGCTACACCTTC
CASSYSRQGVGYTF
>TRBJ1-2|.|TRBV14
TGTGCCAGCAGCCCGGGGAGCTATGGCTACACCTTC
CASSPGSYGYTF
>TRBJ2-2|TRBD2|TRBV5-1
TGCGCCAGCAGCTTAGCGGGACTTGCGAACACCGGGGAGCTGTTTTTT
CASSLAGLANTGELFF
>TRBJ1-1|.|TRBV10-2
TGCGCCAGCAGTGCAACACCGAACACTGAAGCTTTCTTT
CASSATPNTEAFF